This T cell receptor (beta chain) was captured by sequencing in a study of long-term antiretroviral therapy in people with HIV. With survey level as its setting, the immunoSEQ assay was v3.0. Assay used: immunoSEQ multiplex PCR; TCRdb lists only in-frame clones, some missing. This sample has around 12,000 clones; about nine tenths occur once, and the top ten carry 22%. Regarding the study as a whole: All time points showed a repertoire dominated by clones expanded before ART. Blood obtained between 2004 and 2017 may reflect older ART regimens.

CDR3 length: 16 amino acids. CDR1 is SGHRS and CDR2 is YFSETQ in the germline V gene. Trimming cost V 4 bases and J 7 bases; bases outside gene matches: 14. Details on this clone: What it binds is unknown.

Participants who had HIV were, without exception, treated in the United States. Specimens held about 0.9-11 million cryopreserved PBMC prior to DNA extraction. The source is a woman in her thirties or forties with HIV. Sample: unsorted PBMCs, taken 2.1 years after starting antiretroviral therapy. The chain combines TRBV5-1 with TRBJ2-1, with 7 bases fitting TRBD1. CDR3 in amino acids: CASSPAPGQRGNEQFF. The CDR3 region has the DNA TGCGCCAGCAGCCCGGCCCCGGGACAGAGGGGTAATGAGCAGTTCTTC.